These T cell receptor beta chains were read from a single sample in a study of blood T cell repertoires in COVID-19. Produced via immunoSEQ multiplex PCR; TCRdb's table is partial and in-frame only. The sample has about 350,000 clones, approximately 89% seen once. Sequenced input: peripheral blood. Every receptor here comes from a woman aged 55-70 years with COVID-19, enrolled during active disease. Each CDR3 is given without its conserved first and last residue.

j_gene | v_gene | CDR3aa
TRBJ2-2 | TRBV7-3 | ASSLLGAANTGELF
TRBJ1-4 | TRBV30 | AWSKGSTNEKLF
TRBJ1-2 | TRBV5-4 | ASSLDRGGYT
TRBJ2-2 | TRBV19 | ASSTHLYGTGELF
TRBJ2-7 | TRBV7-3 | ASSPSGTDYEQY
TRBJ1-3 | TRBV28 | ASSLLLTTGNTIY
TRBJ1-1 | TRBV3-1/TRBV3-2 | ASSQERGRRGTEAF
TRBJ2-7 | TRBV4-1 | ASSQGPGLAYEQY
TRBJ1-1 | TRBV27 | ASSEGRTEAF
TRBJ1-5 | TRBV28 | ASRSPTGDDQPQH
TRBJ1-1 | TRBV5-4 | ASSAQRGQLNTEAF
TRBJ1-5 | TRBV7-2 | ASSQSRGQPQH
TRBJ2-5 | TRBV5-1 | ASRAGQETQY
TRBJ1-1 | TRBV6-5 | ASSDRVGRNTEAF
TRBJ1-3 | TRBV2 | ASRRRAGNTIY
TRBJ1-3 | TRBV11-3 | ASSPPLDRGRSGNTIY
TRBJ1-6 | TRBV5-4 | ASSLAGKEGFASALH
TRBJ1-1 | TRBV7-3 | ASSLDGPGWGSIFTEAF
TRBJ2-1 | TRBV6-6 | ASSYSSERWEQF
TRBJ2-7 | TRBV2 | ASSEAGTTYEQY
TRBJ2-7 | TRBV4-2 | ASSPLRTGGSYEQY
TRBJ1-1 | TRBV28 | ASKENGRNTEAF
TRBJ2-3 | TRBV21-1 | AILFDTQY
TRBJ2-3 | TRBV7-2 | ASSFSVADTQY
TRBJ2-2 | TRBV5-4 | ASSLSEGGELF
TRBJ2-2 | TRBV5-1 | ASSELADTGELF
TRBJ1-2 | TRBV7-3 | ASSSRQGHGYT
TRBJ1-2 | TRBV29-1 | SVGRGTSYGYT
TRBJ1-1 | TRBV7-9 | ASSLNRDGTEAF
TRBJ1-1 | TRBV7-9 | ASSVRAEAF
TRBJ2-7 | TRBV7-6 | ASSFGGTSTYEQY
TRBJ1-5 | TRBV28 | AIETSLRGQGNQPQH
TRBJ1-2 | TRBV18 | ASSPGQFFYGYT
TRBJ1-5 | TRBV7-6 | ASSPGQGYNQPQH
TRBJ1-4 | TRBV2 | ASSDRDRGHEKLF
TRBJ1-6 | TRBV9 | ASSADRSSYNSPLH
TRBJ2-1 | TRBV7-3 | ASSWTGTSGVSRYEQF
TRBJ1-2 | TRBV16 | ASSQEYVLPDPSHGYT
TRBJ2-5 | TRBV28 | ASKRGRETQY
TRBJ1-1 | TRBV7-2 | ASSLRRNTEAF
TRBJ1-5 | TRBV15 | ATSQTGLRQPQH
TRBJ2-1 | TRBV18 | ASSPPGSGGPYNEQF
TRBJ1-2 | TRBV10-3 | AISELGRTGHT
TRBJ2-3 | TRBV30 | AWSVLVGDTQY
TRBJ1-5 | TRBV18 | ASSPAGVQGPQH
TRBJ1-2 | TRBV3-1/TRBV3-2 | ASSQASSGVDGYT
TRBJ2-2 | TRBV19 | ASKTSPSVNTGELF
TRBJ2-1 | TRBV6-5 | ASSYSRTGLYNEQF